This T cell receptor beta chain was recovered during a study of T cells in Graves' hyperthyroidism and ophthalmopathy. Study outcomes and limitations: Blood also contained most expanded thyroid clonotypes above 0.001.

Amplification targeted TCR beta CDR3 regions from RNA transcripts. The TCR CDR3 first-round RT-PCR relied on the HTBI primer set. TCRdb re-derived calls from the multiplex PCR reads in MiXCR, one entry per CDR3 protein. Among fewer than 550,000 distinct CDR3 sequences, less than 20% were seen once, and the ten largest hold about 7.7%. This clonotype was seen many times. Antigen unknown. Sequenced: blood. The TCR was taken from a woman aged 18-29 years with Graves' hyperthyroidism.

CDR3 sequence: CASSRTGTSGTYEQYF. The CDR3 coding sequence is TGTGCCAGCAGTCGAACCGGGACTAGCGGCACCTACGAGCAGTACTTC. The gene calls are TRBV12-3 or TRBV12-4 and TRBJ2-7, with 11 bases lining up with TRBD2. This CDR3 contains 16 residues. J gave up 2 bases and V 5 bases, and 8 bases lay outside the gene matches.